Presented here are 6 T cell receptor beta chains from one specimen sequenced in a study of cytomegalovirus exposure and HLA in healthy donors. PCR involved 60 Vbeta and 13 Jbeta primers. The method was immunoSEQ multiplex PCR; TCRdb's version includes in-frame clones alone and lacks a portion of them. The table includes approximately 180,000 clones, approximately 81% detected once. Sequencing was done on a sample of PBMCs. These receptor sequences come from a woman in her twenties or thirties in good health and CMV-seronegative.

The J gene is TRBJ2-1, the V gene TRBV4-3; the match to TRBD2 covers 12 bases. V trimming: 0 bases; J trimming: 9 bases; junction bases outside the gene matches: 6. Looked up from germline, CDR1 is LGHNA and CDR2 is YSLEER. This CDR3 region has 16 residues. The chain's CDR3 is CASSQDLLAGGFEQFF. The CDR3 DNA sequence: TGCGCCAGCAGCCAAGATCTACTAGCGGGAGGTTTTGAGCAGTTCTTC.

This clone was recorded only once. The CDR3 bases are TGTGCCAGCAGCTTAGCGGGAATCGGGGTGTACTTC. Protein product: CASSLAGIGVYF. The V call is TRBV13, the J call TRBJ2-5; a possible D gene is TRBD2 (5 bases). Germline CDR1 is PRHDT and CDR2 is FYEKMQ (reference sequence). Trimming pared 1 base from V and 13 bases from J, leaving 13 bases between. The CDR3 sequence is 12 residues long.

The J gene is TRBJ1-5, the V gene TRBV27, with a tentative D call TRBD1 (5 bases). The germline V and J ends were trimmed by 5 bases and 0 bases, with 14 bases remaining between them. Germline CDR1 reads MNHEY; CDR2 reads SMNVEV (reference sequence). There are 16 residues in the CDR3. The CDR3 nucleotides read TGTGCCAGCAGTCCCCGGACATTGAATAGCAATCAGCCCCAGCATTTT. Translated, it gives CASSPRTLNSNQPQHF.

This clone was counted only a few times. The rearrangement joins TRBV7-2 to TRBJ1-5; D perhaps matches TRBD1 (5 bases). There are 15 residues in the CDR3. Germline CDR1 and CDR2: SGHTA and FQGNSA. V was trimmed by 5 bases and J by 6 bases, leaving 17 bases between them. As DNA, the CDR3 is TGTGCCAGCAGCCGAGGGGCGGGAGTAGGTCAGCCCCAGCATTTT. Residues: CASSRGAGVGQPQHF.

Details on this clone: In the same sample, other DNA sequences code for this CDR3. The chain joins TRBV28 to TRBJ1-5; 8 nucleotides match TRBD1. The CDR3 consists of 13 residues. J lost 2 bases, V lost 6 bases, and 0 bases had no gene match. The V gene's germline CDR1 is MDHEN and CDR2 SYDVKM. Written as DNA, the CDR3 is TGTGCCAGCAGGACAGGGGGCAATCAGCCCCAGCATTTT. This gives the protein CASRTGGNQPQHF.

For this clone: At one end, the junction sequence differs from germline, possibly due to a read error. This chain links TRBV7-9 with TRBJ1-5, with a tentative D call TRBD1 (5 bases). Germline-derived CDR1 and CDR2 are SEHNR and FQNEAQ (reference sequence). This CDR3 has 18 amino acids. CDR3 residues: CSSSLFRQGRSSNQPQHF. DNA for the CDR3: TGTTCCAGCAGCTTATTTCGGCAGGGAAGAAGTAGCAATCAGCCCCAGCATTTT. Together with reference TRBV7-9 and TRBJ1-5, the CDR3 gives the full variable domain: DTGVSQNPRHKITKRGQNVTFRCDPISEHNRLYWYRQTLGQGPEFLTYFQNEAQLEKSRLLSDRFSAERPKGSFSTLEIQRTEQGDSAMYLCSSSLFRQGRSSNQPQHFGDGTRLSIL.